The 12 T cell receptor beta chains in this list originate from one sample, sequenced in a study of blood T cell repertoires in COVID-19. TCRdb's copy holds only in-frame clones and misses some; the assay was immunoSEQ multiplex PCR. In the table there are some 87,000 clones, 70% to 90% of which are singletons. The specimen sequenced was peripheral blood. The receptors derive from a human donor with COVID-19, enrolled during active disease. The donor label of this sample is uncertain.

This chain joins TRBV7-3 and TRBJ2-2; 7 positions agree with TRBD1. This CDR3 spans 15 amino acids. Per the germline V gene, CDR1 is SGHTA and CDR2 is FQGTGA. J was trimmed by 4 bases and V by 4 bases; bases with no gene match: 6. The CDR3 spells CASSSTGSRTGELFF. The CDR3, as DNA: TGTGCCAGCAGCTCGACAGGGTCTCGCACCGGGGAGCTGTTTTTT.

The chain uses TRBV7-6 and TRBJ1-1, with D possibly being TRBD1 (6 bases). The germline V gene encodes CDR1 SGHVS and CDR2 FNYEAQ. V lost 7 bases, J lost 6 bases, and 15 bases lay in between. The CDR3 is made up of 13 amino acids. CDR3 in amino acids: CASKFEQGAEAFF. The CDR3 region has the DNA TGTGCCAGCAAATTCGAACAGGGAGCTGAAGCTTTCTTT.

The V gene is TRBV3-1 (or the pseudogene TRBV3-2), the J gene TRBJ1-3; D unresolved. The V and J ends lost 2 bases and 0 bases respectively, with 17 bases between them. CDR3 length: 18 amino acids. Germline CDR1 is LGHDT and CDR2 is YNNKEL (reference sequence). The CDR3 region has the DNA TGTGCCAGCAGCCAACTCCACCGGTTAATTCCCTCTGGAAACACCATATATTTT. It codes for CASSQLHRLIPSGNTIYF.

The CDR3 nucleotides are TGCGCCAGCAGCCAAGAGCGACTAGCGGGCTCCTACAATGAGCAGTTCTTC. Translated, it gives CASSQERLAGSYNEQFF. This sequence joins TRBV4-1 and TRBJ2-1, with 10 bases that match TRBD2. This CDR3 has 17 residues. Germline CDR1 and CDR2: MGHRA and YSYEKL. Trimming at V came to 0 bases and at J to 0 bases, leaving 2 bases not matched to a gene.

V is TRBV4-3 and J is TRBJ1-4, with D possibly being TRBD1 (5 bases). The CDR3 runs to 15 residues. Germline assignment: CDR1 LGHNA and CDR2 YSLEER. V was shortened by 4 bases and J by 8 bases, with 17 bases between the two germline ends. The CDR3, as DNA: TGCGCCAGCAGCCCCTACAGGTGGAACTTCGAAAAACTGTTTTTT. It encodes CASSPYRWNFEKLFF.

The rearrangement joins TRBV5-1 to TRBJ1-5; weak D call: TRBD1 (5 bases). The CDR3 sequence is 16 residues long. The V gene's germline CDR1 is SGHRS and CDR2 YFSETQ. V gave up 1 base and J gave up 0 bases, with 11 bases separating them. The CDR3 spells CASSLKGHYSNQPQHF. The CDR3 region has the DNA TGCGCCAGCAGCTTGAAGGGGCATTATAGCAATCAGCCCCAGCATTTT.

This chain joins TRBV5-5 and TRBJ2-7; TRBD2 is a possible D gene (6 bases). CDR3 length: 11 residues. CDR1 and CDR2 (germline): SGHKS, YYEKEE (reference sequence). Trimming pared 2 bases from V and 9 bases from J, leaving 9 bases between. The CDR3 DNA sequence: TGTGCCAGCAGCTTACCTAGCGTGCAGTACTTC. The encoded protein is CASSLPSVQYF. Drawing the rest from reference TRBV5-5 and TRBJ2-7, the complete variable domain is DAGVTQSPTHLIKTRGQQVTLRCSPISGHKSVSWYQQVLGQGPQFIFQYYEKEERGRGNFPDRFSARQFPNYSSELNVNALLLGDSALYLCASSLPSVQYFGPGTRLTVT.

The V call is TRBV25-1, the J call TRBJ2-1; 7 bases agree with TRBD1. Looked up from germline, CDR1 is MGHDK and CDR2 is SYGVNS. The CDR3 runs to 14 residues. V shed 3 bases and J 7 bases; nucleotides not matched to a gene: 6. CDR3 residues: CASSDPDRRNEQFF. CDR3 in DNA: TGTGCCAGCAGTGACCCGGACAGGCGGAATGAGCAGTTCTTC.

J is TRBJ2-1 and V is TRBV11-2; D might be TRBD1 (5 bases). V lost 2 bases and J lost 9, with 11 bases in between. The V gene's germline CDR1 is SGHAT and CDR2 FQNNGV. This CDR3 region has 13 residues. The chain's CDR3 is CASSLNLQGEQFF. DNA of the CDR3: TGTGCCAGCAGCTTAAACCTGCAGGGTGAGCAGTTCTTC.

The chain joins TRBV10-1 to TRBJ1-1; 11 positions match TRBD1. The CDR3 is 16 amino acids. With 4 bases clipped from V and 4 bases from J, the junction kept 8 bases outside the gene matches. The germline V gene has CDR1 WNHNN and CDR2 SYGVQD (reference sequence). The CDR3 DNA reads TGCGCCAGCAGTGGTGGACAGGGGGCGACCGGCACTGAAGCTTTCTTT. Translation: CASSGGQGATGTEAFF.

This clone was detected once. The rearrangement joins TRBV5-4 to TRBJ2-2; tentatively, D is TRBD2 (6 bases). This CDR3 is built from 16 residues. The germline V and J ends were trimmed by 2 bases and 0 bases, with 11 bases remaining between them. The germline V gene has CDR1 SGHNT and CDR2 YYREEE (reference sequence). CDR3 nucleotides: TGTGCCAGCAGCTTTGGCCCGGGAGCGAACACCGGGGAGCTGTTTTTT. This codes for CASSFGPGANTGELFF.

The V gene is TRBV19, the J gene TRBJ1-2; unclear D gene. The CDR3 covers 14 residues. CDR1 and CDR2 (germline): LNHDA, SQIVND (reference sequence). V lost 3 bases and J lost 7, with 15 bases in between. The CDR3 DNA reads TGTGCCAGTAGTATCCAAGGGAGCGAGACTGGCTACACCTTC. Protein sequence: CASSIQGSETGYTF. The full variable domain, its missing parts supplied by reference TRBV19 and TRBJ1-2, is DGGITQSPKYLFRKEGQNVTLSCEQNLNHDAMYWYRQDPGQGLRLIYYSQIVNDFQKGDIAEGYSVSREKKESFPLTVTSAQKNPTAFYLCASSIQGSETGYTFGSGTRLTVV.